The rows below give T cell receptor beta chains drawn from one sample of a study of STAT3 mutations in large granular lymphocyte leukemia. Repertoires were generated with immunoSEQ multiplex PCR, while TCRdb's copy carries only in-frame clones and drops some. The table includes fewer than 20,000 clones, around nine tenths detected once. Source material: peripheral blood mononuclear cells. The receptors shown here come from a woman in her 50s with T-cell large granular lymphocyte leukemia. Some clones in this sample may be carry-over from other donors' samples. CDR3s include the opening cysteine and the closing phenylalanine or tryptophan. Fields, in order: J gene, V gene, D gene, clone size, CDR3 DNA, CDR3 protein. A D gene is named only where the DNA matches it firmly. A row's size may be missing; if present it is once, few, many or a size class.

TRBJ1-1 | TRBV18 | - | - | TGTGCCAGCTCCAGCAAGGTGAACACTGAAGCTTTCTTT | CASSSKVNTEAFF
TRBJ2-7 | TRBV18 | TRBD2 | - | TGTGCCAGCTCAACCCTAGCGGGAGTAGCCCACGAGCAGTACTTC | CASSTLAGVAHEQYF
TRBJ1-5 | TRBV15 | - | - | TGTGCCACCAGCAGAGATGGGGGGAAACGGGAGCCCCAGCATTTT | CATSRDGGKREPQHF
TRBJ1-1 | TRBV5-8 | TRBD1 | - | TGTGCCAGCAGCAATTACAGGGGGCTGAACATAGCTTTCTTT | CASSNYRGLNIAFF
TRBJ2-2 | TRBV13 | TRBD2 | - | TGTGCCACTGGACTAGCGGGAGGGCCGGGCACCGGGGAGCTGTTTTTT | CATGLAGGPGTGELFF
TRBJ1-3 | TRBV4-3 | - | - | TGCGCCAGCAGCCTGGGGGAGCCGGAGGCTGGAAACACCATATATTTT | CASSLGEPEAGNTIYF
TRBJ1-1 | TRBV7-8 | - | once | TGTGCCAGCAGCTTAGTAGGGGACACTGAAGCTTTCTTT | CASSLVGDTEAFF
TRBJ2-7 | TRBV11-2 | - | - | TGTGCCACTGACCGGGGCCACGGCCTTCCCTACGAGCAGTACTTC | CATDRGHGLPYEQYF
TRBJ2-2 | TRBV30 | - | - | TGTGCCTGGAGTACCGCGAACACCGGGGAGCTGTTTTTT | CAWSTANTGELFF
TRBJ2-7 | TRBV18 | - | - | TGTGCCAGCTCACCACCCCAGGGGACCGACGAGCAGTACTTC | CASSPPQGTDEQYF
TRBJ2-5 | TRBV5-1 | TRBD2 | - | TGCGCCAGCAGCGAGGGAGGGCCAGGGGAGACCCAGTACTTC | CASSEGGPGETQYF
TRBJ2-2 | TRBV13 | - | - | TGTGCCAGCAGCTTTCGGTGGGCAGATTTTTTCAACACCGGGGAGCTGTTTTTT | CASSFRWADFFNTGELFF
TRBJ2-2 | TRBV4-3 | - | once | TGCGCCAGCAGCCTCCGGACGGGGCAGGTTGGGACCGGGGAGCTGTTTTTT | CASSLRTGQVGTGELFF
TRBJ2-5 | TRBV7-7 | TRBD2 | - | TGTGCTAGCAGCTTAGGGGGGCTAGCGGGAGTAGGCGAGACCCAGTACTTC | CASSLGGLAGVGETQYF
TRBJ1-1 | TRBV4-1 | - | - | TGCGCCAGCAGCCTAAAGGGGAATTCGAACACTGAAGCTTTCTTT | CASSLKGNSNTEAFF
TRBJ2-1 | TRBV18 | TRBD1 | - | TGTGCCAGCTCACTCCAGGGGGCAGGTGAGCAGTTCTTC | CASSLQGAGEQFF
TRBJ1-2 | TRBV5-1 | TRBD1 | - | TGCGCCAGCAGCTTGCACAGGGGGCAGGACTATGGCTACACCTTC | CASSLHRGQDYGYTF
TRBJ2-5 | TRBV20-1 | - | - | TGCAGTGCTCTGGGGGAGACCCAGTACTTC | CSALGETQYF
TRBJ1-2 | TRBV10-3 | - | - | TGTGCCATCAGTGAGTCTTCGGGGATTTGGAGTGGCTACACCTTC | CAISESSGIWSGYTF
TRBJ1-2 | TRBV6-1 | - | few | TGTGCCAGCCGACCTGACAGGTTCTATGGCTACACCTTC | CASRPDRFYGYTF
TRBJ2-2 | TRBV6-6 | TRBD1 | - | TGTGCCAGCAGTTTACAGGGGTACACCGGGGAGCTGTTTTTT | CASSLQGYTGELFF
TRBJ2-7 | TRBV5-4 | - | - | TGTGCCTACAGGCAGGGGAGGACTGTCGAGCAGTACTTC | CAYRQGRTVEQYF
TRBJ2-7 | TRBV7-2 | - | few | TGTGCCAGCAGCTTAGCGGTGCCCCTCGAGCAGTACTTC | CASSLAVPLEQYF
TRBJ1-1 | TRBV18 | - | - | TGTGCCAGCTCACCCCTCCCAGGGGTCGGCACTGAAGCTTTCTTT | CASSPLPGVGTEAFF
TRBJ2-6 | TRBV28 | - | - | TGTGCCAGCAGTTTGTGGGGATCGGGGGCCAACGTCCTGACTTTC | CASSLWGSGANVLTF
TRBJ2-7 | TRBV13 | TRBD1 | once | TGTGCCAGCAGCGCGAGGGACAGGGGGTCCTACGAGCAGTACTTC | CASSARDRGSYEQYF
TRBJ2-7 | TRBV1 | - | - | TGCACCAGCAGCCGGGGACAGGGCTACGAGCAGTACTTC | CTSSRGQGYEQYF